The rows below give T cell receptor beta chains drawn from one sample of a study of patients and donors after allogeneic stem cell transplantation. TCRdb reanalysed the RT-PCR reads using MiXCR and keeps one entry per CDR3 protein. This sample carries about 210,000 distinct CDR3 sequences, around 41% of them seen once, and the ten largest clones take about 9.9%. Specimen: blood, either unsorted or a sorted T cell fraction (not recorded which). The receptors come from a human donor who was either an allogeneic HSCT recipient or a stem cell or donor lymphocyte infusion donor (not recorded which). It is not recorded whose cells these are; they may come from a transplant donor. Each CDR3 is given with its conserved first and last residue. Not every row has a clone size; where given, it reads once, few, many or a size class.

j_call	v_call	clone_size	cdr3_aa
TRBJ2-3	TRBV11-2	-	CASSLVGGDTDTQYF
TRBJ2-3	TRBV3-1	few	CASSQELDLTQYF
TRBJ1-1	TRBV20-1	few	CSASQYTEAFF
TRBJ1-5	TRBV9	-	CASSATGTGNQPQHF
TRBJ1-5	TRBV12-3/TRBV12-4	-	CASTAWTGNQPQHF
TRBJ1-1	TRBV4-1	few	CASSHLGQRTEAFF
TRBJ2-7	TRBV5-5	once	CASPFDYEQYF
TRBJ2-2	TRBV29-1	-	CSVVPGGTGELFF
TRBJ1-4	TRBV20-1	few	CSAWASATNEKLFF
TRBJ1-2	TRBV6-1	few	CASSVSLVRDSGGYTF
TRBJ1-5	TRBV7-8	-	CASSLGRGKPQHF
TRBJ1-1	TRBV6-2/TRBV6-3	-	CASRWAGGKEAFF
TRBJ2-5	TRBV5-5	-	CASSVSGGAETQYF
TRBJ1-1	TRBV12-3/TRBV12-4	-	CASSKADRVNTEAFF
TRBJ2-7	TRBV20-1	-	CSARAASGRVFEQYF
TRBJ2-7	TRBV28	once	CASSSRQRSSYEQYF
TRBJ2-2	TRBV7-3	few	CASSPRGGSTGELFF
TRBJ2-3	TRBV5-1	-	CASSSLTWGYDTQYF
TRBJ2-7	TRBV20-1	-	CSAYTGTGSYEQYF
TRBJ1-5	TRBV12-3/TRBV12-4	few	CASSTDRGFNQPQHF
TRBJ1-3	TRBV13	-	CASSFIGGSGNTIYF
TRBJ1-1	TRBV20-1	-	CSARAPNTEAFF
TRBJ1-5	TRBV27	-	CASSLTGFSNQPQHF
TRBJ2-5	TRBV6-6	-	CASSYPGEGQETQYF
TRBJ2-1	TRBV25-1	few	CASSEYLGQYNEQFF
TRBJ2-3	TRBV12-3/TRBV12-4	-	CASSLVDEDTQYF
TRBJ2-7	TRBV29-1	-	CSATVDPPYEQYF
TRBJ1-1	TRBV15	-	CATSSPERRGVNTEAFF
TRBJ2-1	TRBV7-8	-	CASSLALGGALSYSEQFF
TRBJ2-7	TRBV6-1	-	CASSERVSRGAHEQYF
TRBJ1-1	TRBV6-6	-	CASSTEDRRGRKSAFF
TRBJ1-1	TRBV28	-	CASSPGSSNTEAFF
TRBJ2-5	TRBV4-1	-	CASSPAFGGTETQYF
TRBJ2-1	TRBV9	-	CASSVVTSGPNEQFF
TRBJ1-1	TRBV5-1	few	CASRVNVGGMNTEAFF
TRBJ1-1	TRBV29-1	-	CSVRQGEGEAFF
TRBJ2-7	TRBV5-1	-	CASSLRSGGPYEQYF
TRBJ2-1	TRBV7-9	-	CASSRTSSQFF
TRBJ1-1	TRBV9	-	CASRSGQGRTEAFF
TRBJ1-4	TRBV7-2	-	CASSLRDGANEKLFF